The sequence of this TCR beta chain was determined in a study of shared clonotypes between healthy human individuals. This clone was detected once. The ends were cut back, 1 base at V and 6 bases at J, with 19 bases in the middle. This CDR3 has 16 amino acids. CDR1 and CDR2 (germline): SNHLY, FYNNEI. Some clones are missing from TCRdb's copy, which holds only in-frame ones; the method was immunoSEQ multiplex PCR. The data show some 980,000 clones, 60% to 85% seen once. Within Nashville, Tennessee resided all donors, each a Caucasian adult. This receptor was identified in a man aged 18 to 29 in good health. The chain couples TRBV2 to TRBJ2-7; D may match TRBD1 or TRBD2 (7 bases each). The sample taken for sequencing was memory CD4+ T cells sorted from blood. The subset is: CD45RA-negative fraction. The CDR3, as DNA: TGTGCCAGCAGTGAAGAGGGGGCAGGGGAGGGCGGCGAGCAGTACTTC. Translating gives CASSEEGAGEGGEQYF.